This T cell receptor beta chain was captured by sequencing in a study of T cells in Graves' hyperthyroidism and ophthalmopathy. Trimming pared 1 base from V and 6 bases from J, leaving 11 bases between. From germline, CDR1 is SGHDT and CDR2 YYEEEE. The CDR3 is made up of 13 amino acids. Template material for amplifying TCR beta CDR3 regions consisted of RNA transcripts. In the first-round RT-PCR of the TCR CDR3, the HTBI primer set was used. TCRdb re-called the multiplex PCR reads with MiXCR, one entry per CDR3 protein. The sample lists some 570,000 distinct CDR3 sequences, roughly a sixth occurring once.

This chain connects TRBV5-6 to TRBJ2-7, with unresolved D. The specimen sequenced was blood. This clonotype originated in a woman aged 18-30 years with Graves' ophthalmopathy. CDR3 in DNA: TGTGCCAGCAGCTTGCAGGTACCTAGCGAGCAGTACTTC. Protein sequence: CASSLQVPSEQYF.